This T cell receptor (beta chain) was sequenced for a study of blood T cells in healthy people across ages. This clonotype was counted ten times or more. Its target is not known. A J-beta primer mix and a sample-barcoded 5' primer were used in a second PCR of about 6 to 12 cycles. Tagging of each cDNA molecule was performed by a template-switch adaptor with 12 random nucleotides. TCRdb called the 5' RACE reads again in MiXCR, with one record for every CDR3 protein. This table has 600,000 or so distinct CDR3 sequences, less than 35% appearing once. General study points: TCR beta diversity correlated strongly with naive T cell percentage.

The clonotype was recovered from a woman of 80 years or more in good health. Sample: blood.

CDR3 in DNA: TGTGCCTCCGCTCGGGGCGGAGAGACCCAGTACTTC. Its translation: CASARGGETQYF. The chain combines TRBV30 with TRBJ2-5, with D tentatively TRBD1 or TRBD2 (5 bases each). V was clipped by 7 bases and J by 4 bases, with 13 bases between them. Germline CDR1 GTSNPN, CDR2 SVGIG (reference sequence). This CDR3 comprises 12 residues.